This TCR beta chain appears in the sequencing data of a study of cytomegalovirus exposure and HLA in healthy donors. Both 60 Vbeta primers and 13 Jbeta primers went into the PCR. Assay: immunoSEQ multiplex PCR; the TCRdb copy retains only in-frame clones and omits some. This sample has fewer than 250,000 clones, with over 70% found just once. A note on this clone: Its matching antigen is unknown.

J was trimmed by 7 bases and V by 6 bases; bases with no gene match: 7. The CDR3 length is 14 residues. The germline V gene encodes CDR1 MNHNS and CDR2 SASEGT. Study-wide points: As was reported, the classifier diagnosed cytomegalovirus status with high specificity and sensitivity. In a later analysis, TCR beta V- and J-gene trimming showed a link to a missense DCLRE1C variant.

The sequence derives from a boy between 2 and 10 years old in good health and CMV-seronegative. The sequencing sample was made of PBMCs. This sequence joins TRBV6-1 and TRBJ1-5; 9 positions agree with TRBD1. DNA for the CDR3: TGTGCCAGCAGCGGACAGGGGTGGGAACAGCCCCAGCATTTT. It specifies CASSGQGWEQPQHF.